This T cell receptor (beta chain) stems from a study of blood T cell repertoires in COVID-19. V shed 5 bases, J shed 7 bases, and the junction held 6 bases outside the gene matches. The length of the CDR3 is 15 residues. Germline lookup yields CDR1 SEHNR and CDR2 FQNEAQ (reference sequence). Assay: immunoSEQ multiplex PCR; the TCRdb copy retains only in-frame clones and omits some. The repertoire holds fewer than 70,000 clones, over 75% seen once, with less than 4% in the top ten. The material sequenced was peripheral blood. The receptor comes from a human donor in a cohort sampled during active COVID-19. The V call is TRBV7-9, the J call TRBJ2-1; 12 positions match TRBD1. The CDR3 is CASSPGQGAWNEQFF. The CDR3 DNA follows: TGTGCCAGCAGCCCGGGACAGGGGGCTTGGAATGAGCAGTTCTTC.